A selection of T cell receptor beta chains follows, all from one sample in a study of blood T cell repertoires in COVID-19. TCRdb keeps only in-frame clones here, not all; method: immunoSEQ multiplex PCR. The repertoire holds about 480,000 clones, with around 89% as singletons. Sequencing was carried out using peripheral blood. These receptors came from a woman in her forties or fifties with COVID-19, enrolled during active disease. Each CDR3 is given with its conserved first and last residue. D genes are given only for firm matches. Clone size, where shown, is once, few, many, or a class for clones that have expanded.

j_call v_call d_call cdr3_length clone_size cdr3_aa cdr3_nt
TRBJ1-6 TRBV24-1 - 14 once CATDGTQVNSPLHF TGTGCCACCGACGGTACACAGGTTAATTCACCCCTCCACTTT
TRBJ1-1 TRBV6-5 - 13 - CASSQPPSTEAFF TGTGCCAGCAGTCAACCCCCTAGCACTGAAGCTTTCTTT
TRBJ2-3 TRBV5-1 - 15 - CASSPGVLTSNTQYF TGCGCCAGCAGCCCGGGGGTTCTCACCTCAAATACGCAGTATTTT
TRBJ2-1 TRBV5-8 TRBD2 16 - CASSLNGGASYNEQFF TGTGCCAGCAGCTTAAACGGGGGGGCGTCCTACAATGAGCAGTTCTTC
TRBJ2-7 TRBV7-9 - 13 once CATRGPSSYEQYF TGTGCCACCCGCGGGCCCAGCTCCTACGAGCAGTACTTC
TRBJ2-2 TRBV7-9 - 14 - CASSATGSTGELFF TGTGCCAGCAGCGCGACGGGTAGCACCGGGGAGCTGTTTTTT
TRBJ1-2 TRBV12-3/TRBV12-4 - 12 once CASSVQGYGYTF TGTGCCAGCAGTGTCCAGGGCTATGGCTACACCTTC
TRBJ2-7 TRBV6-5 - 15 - CASSYRASRGYEQYF TGTGCCAGCAGTTACCGCGCCTCCAGGGGCTACGAGCAGTACTTC
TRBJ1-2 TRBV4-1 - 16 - CASSQGVAGENYGYTF TGCGCCAGCAGCCAAGGAGTGGCAGGGGAAAACTATGGCTACACCTTC
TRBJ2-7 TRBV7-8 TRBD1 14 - CASSIGTGGNEQYF TGTGCCAGCAGCATCGGGACAGGGGGCAACGAGCAGTACTTC
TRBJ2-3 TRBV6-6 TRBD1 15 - CASSPRDRGKDTQYF TGTGCCAGCAGCCCCCGGGACAGGGGGAAAGATACGCAGTATTTT
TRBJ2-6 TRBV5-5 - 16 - CASSRAGGSGANVLTF TGTGCCAGCAGCCGGGCCGGGGGTTCCGGGGCCAACGTCCTGACTTTC
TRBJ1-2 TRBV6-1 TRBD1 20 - CASSDPLSGTGASSNYGYTF TGTGCCAGCAGTGACCCGCTTTCCGGGACAGGGGCTTCTTCTAACTATGGCTACACCTTC
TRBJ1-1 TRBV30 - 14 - CAWSVGGLNTEAFF TGTGCCTGGAGTGTAGGAGGGCTCAACACTGAAGCTTTCTTT
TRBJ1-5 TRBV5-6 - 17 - CASSSGVQGDGNQPQHF TGTGCCAGCAGCTCGGGAGTCCAGGGCGACGGCAATCAGCCCCAGCATTTT
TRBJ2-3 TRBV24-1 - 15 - CATSDPRDFTDTQYF TGTGCCACCAGTGACCCTCGGGACTTCACAGATACGCAGTATTTT
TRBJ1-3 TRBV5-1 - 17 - CASSPDLTGPSGNTIYF TGCGCCAGCAGCCCCGACTTGACAGGCCCGTCTGGAAACACCATATATTTT
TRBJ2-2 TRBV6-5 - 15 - CASSTRTQNTGELFF TGTGCCAGCAGTACCAGGACACAGAACACCGGGGAGCTGTTTTTT
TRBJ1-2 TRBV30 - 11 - CAWGGSYGYTF TGTGCCTGGGGGGGGTCTTATGGCTACACCTTC
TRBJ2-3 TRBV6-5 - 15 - CASSLRAGGTDTQYF TGTGCCAGCAGTCTCCGGGCAGGGGGGACAGATACGCAGTATTTT
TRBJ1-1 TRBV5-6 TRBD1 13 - CASSLNRGREAFF TGTGCCAGCAGCTTGAACAGGGGCCGCGAAGCTTTCTTT
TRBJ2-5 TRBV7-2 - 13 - CASSLARQETQYF TGTGCCAGCAGCTTAGCGAGGCAAGAGACCCAGTACTTC
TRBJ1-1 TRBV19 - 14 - CASRVSRYSTEAFF TGTGCCAGTAGAGTAAGTCGGTATTCGACTGAAGCTTTCTTT
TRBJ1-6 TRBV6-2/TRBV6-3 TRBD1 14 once CASSRTGANSPLHF TGTGCCAGCAGTAGGACAGGGGCGAATTCACCCCTCCACTTT
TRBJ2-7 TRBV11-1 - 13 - CASSLFRSYEQYF TGTGCCAGCAGCTTATTTCGCTCCTACGAGCAGTACTTC
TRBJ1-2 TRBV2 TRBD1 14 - CASSVRGLGYGYTF TGTGCCAGCAGTGTGAGGGGGCTAGGCTATGGCTACACCTTC
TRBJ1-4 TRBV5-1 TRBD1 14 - CASSSSGGGEKLFF TGCGCCAGCAGCTCCTCAGGGGGAGGTGAAAAACTGTTTTTT
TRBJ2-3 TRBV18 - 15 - CASSPGASPGDTQYF TGTGCCAGCTCACCAGGGGCCTCCCCGGGAGATACGCAGTATTTT
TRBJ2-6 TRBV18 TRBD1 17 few CASSRSGGISGANVLTF TGTGCCAGCTCACGATCAGGGGGAATCTCTGGGGCCAACGTCCTGACTTTC
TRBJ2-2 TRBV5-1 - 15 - CASSLVGATTGELFF TGCGCCAGCAGCTTGGTTGGGGCAACGACCGGGGAGCTGTTTTTT
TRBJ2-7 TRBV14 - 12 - CASSQGTGEQYF TGTGCCAGCAGCCAAGGTACAGGGGAGCAGTACTTC
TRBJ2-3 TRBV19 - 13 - CASSDRLADTQYF TGTGCCAGTAGTGACCGACTGGCAGATACGCAGTATTTT
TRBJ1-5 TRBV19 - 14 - CASNRGNSNQPQHF TGTGCCAGTAATAGGGGGAATAGCAATCAGCCCCAGCATTTT
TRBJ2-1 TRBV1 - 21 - CTSSQDCGWRLGLAGVVEQFF TGCACCAGCAGCCAAGATTGCGGCTGGAGACTTGGACTAGCGGGAGTGGTGGAGCAGTTCTTC
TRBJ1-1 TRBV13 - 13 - CASSLGRQPEAFF TGTGCCAGCAGCTTAGGGCGGCAGCCTGAAGCTTTCTTT
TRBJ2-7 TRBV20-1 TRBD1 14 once CSARGDSPSYEQYF TGCAGTGCTCGTGGGGACAGCCCGTCCTACGAGCAGTACTTC
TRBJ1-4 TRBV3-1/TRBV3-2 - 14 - CASSPWTASEKLFF TGTGCCAGCAGCCCCTGGACAGCAAGTGAAAAACTGTTTTTT
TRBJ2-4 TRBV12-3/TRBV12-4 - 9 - CASSCGAYF TGTGCCAGCAGTTGTGGGGCGTACTTC
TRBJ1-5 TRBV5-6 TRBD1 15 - CASSYGTASNQPQHF TGTGCCAGCAGCTACGGGACAGCTAGCAATCAGCCCCAGCATTTT
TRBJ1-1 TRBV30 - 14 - CAWRAVGSGTEAFF TGTGCCTGGAGGGCCGTTGGGTCAGGCACTGAAGCTTTCTTT
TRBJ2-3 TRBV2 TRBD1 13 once CASTGQGSDTQYF TGTGCCAGCACCGGACAGGGCTCAGATACGCAGTATTTT